The next 9 T cell receptor beta chains were all read from a single sample in a study of cytomegalovirus exposure and HLA in healthy donors. It was with 60 Vbeta and 13 Jbeta primers that the PCR ran. Profiled with immunoSEQ multiplex PCR; TCRdb holds only in-frame clones, not every one. The sample carries around 99,000 clones, about 80% recorded once. Source material: PBMCs. These receptors were obtained from a woman in her forties or fifties in good health and CMV-seropositive.

The rearrangement joins TRBV10-3 to TRBJ2-7; 12 bases agree with TRBD2. The CDR3 extends over 15 amino acids. J lost 0 bases, V lost 5 bases, and 2 bases had no gene match. Germline V gene lookup returns CDR1 ENHRY and CDR2 SYGVKD. The CDR3 loop reads CAISPSGGASYEQYF. As DNA, the CDR3 is TGTGCCATCAGTCCTAGCGGGGGGGCCTCCTACGAGCAGTACTTC.

This clone came up a few times. This chain links TRBV10-3 with TRBJ2-5; 7 nucleotides align to TRBD1. The CDR3 is 15 residues long. Germline values: CDR1 ENHRY, CDR2 SYGVKD. The J segment lost 1 base and the V segment lost 6 bases, leaving 8 bases of the junction unmatched. The CDR3 loop is CAIRESRDSQETQYF. In DNA form, the CDR3 reads TGTGCCATCAGGGAATCACGGGACAGCCAAGAGACCCAGTACTTC.

The genes are TRBV5-4 and TRBJ2-5, with 11 nucleotides matching TRBD2. Germline CDR1 is SGHNT and CDR2 is YYREEE (reference sequence). The CDR3 is 15 residues long. V gave up 2 bases and J gave up 3 bases; unmatched junction bases: 3. CDR3 residues: CASSFLTSGEETQYF. The DNA for the CDR3 is TGTGCCAGCAGCTTCCTGACTAGCGGGGAAGAGACCCAGTACTTC.

This sequence joins TRBV4-2 and TRBJ2-3; 9 positions match TRBD2. V was pared by 5 bases and J by 5 bases, with 11 bases of the junction left unmatched. This CDR3 is 16 amino acids long. Germline lookup yields CDR1 LGHNA and CDR2 YNFKEQ. The CDR3 bases are TGTGCCAGCAGCACCCGGGGGAGCGGGGGGAGAGATACGCAGTATTTT. The encoded protein is CASSTRGSGGRDTQYF.

The chain has TRBV7-2 and TRBJ2-5; TRBD2 matches 9 bases. Germline V CDR1 and CDR2: SGHTA, FQGNSA. Trimming took 3 bases from V and 7 from J; bases not matched to a gene: 6. The CDR3 loop spans 14 amino acids. This CDR3 reads CASSFRTSEGTQYF. The DNA for the CDR3 is TGTGCCAGCAGCTTCAGGACTAGCGAAGGGACCCAGTACTTC.

This rearrangement joins TRBV9 to TRBJ2-1; 10 bases agree with TRBD2. The CDR3 is 15 amino acids. The V gene's germline CDR1 is SGDLS and CDR2 YYNGEE. V shed 2 bases and J 8 bases; nucleotides not matched to a gene: 7. The CDR3 coding sequence is TGTGCCAGCAGCGTCGGACTAGCGGAGAGGGATGAGCAGTTCTTC. Encoded protein: CASSVGLAERDEQFF.

This clone has a count of ten or more. The rearrangement links TRBV5-5 to TRBJ1-1; D gene unclear. The V and J ends lost 0 bases and 1 base respectively, with 10 bases between them. The germline V gene encodes CDR1 SGHKS and CDR2 YYEKEE (reference sequence). This CDR3 region has 15 residues. CDR3 coding DNA: TGTGCCAGCAGCTTGGCCCCGGGGAGGAACACTGAAGCTTTCTTT. Its protein product is CASSLAPGRNTEAFF.

This clone was counted between two and nine times. The chain couples TRBV7-2 to TRBJ2-5; 9 bases line up with TRBD2. V was clipped by 8 bases and J by 0 bases; unmatched bases: 7. Germline V gene lookup returns CDR1 SGHTA and CDR2 FQGNSA. The CDR3 totals 15 residues. This CDR3 is CASQAGGLYQETQYF. In nucleotides, the CDR3 is TGTGCCAGCCAAGCGGGGGGCCTGTACCAAGAGACCCAGTACTTC.

J is TRBJ2-3 and V is TRBV14, with 8 bases identical to TRBD2. This CDR3 has 15 amino acids. Germline assignment: CDR1 SGHDN and CDR2 FVKESK. V lost 2 bases and J lost 1; bases outside the gene matches: 2. CDR3 amino acids: CASSQQLAGTDTQYF. The CDR3 bases are TGTGCCAGCAGCCAACAACTAGCGGGCACAGATACGCAGTATTTT.